These 27 T cell receptor beta chains were sequenced from one sample in a study of cytomegalovirus exposure and HLA in healthy donors. PCR primers comprised 60 Vbeta and 13 Jbeta primers. Sequencing was performed with immunoSEQ multiplex PCR; in TCRdb, only in-frame clones are kept and a portion is missing. The table includes roughly 200,000 clones, 65% to 85% detected once. Sequencing used PBMCs. The receptors were gathered from a man between 40 and 49 years old in good health and CMV-seropositive.

The chain is built from TRBV19 and TRBJ1-5; unclear D gene. Germline values: CDR1 LNHDA, CDR2 SQIVND (reference sequence). The CDR3 spans 19 residues. V shed 0 bases and J shed 0 bases, with 18 bases lying between them. Here the CDR3 reads CASSIDRVSWVNSNQPQHF. The CDR3 DNA sequence: TGTGCCAGTAGTATAGATCGGGTCAGCTGGGTTAATAGCAATCAGCCCCAGCATTTT.

The chain has TRBV7-3 and TRBJ2-3, with unresolved D. Germline-derived CDR1 and CDR2 are SGHTA and FQGTGA. V was cut by 5 bases and J by 2 bases, with 5 bases left in between. CDR3 length: 12 residues. CDR3 sequence: CASSLSTDTQYF. CDR3 DNA sequence: TGTGCCAGCAGCCTCTCCACAGATACGCAGTATTTT. Variable domain in full (rest from reference TRBV7-3 and TRBJ2-3): GAGVSQTPSNKVTEKGKYVELRCDPISGHTALYWYRQSLGQGPEFLIYFQGTGAADDSGLPNDRFFAVRPEGSVSTLKIQRTERGDSAVYLCASSLSTDTQYFGPGTRLTVL.

V is TRBV6-4 and J is TRBJ1-2; 7 bases line up with TRBD1. Trimming removed 6 bases from V and 7 bases from J; junction bases left unmatched: 14. Germline CDR1 reads MRHNA; CDR2 reads SNTAGT. This CDR3 comprises 15 residues. The DNA of the CDR3 is TGTGCCAGCAGAAAACACGGGACAGCCGCCACTGGCTACACCTTC. Translating it yields CASRKHGTAATGYTF.

The V gene is TRBV7-6, the J gene TRBJ1-1; no clear D. Germline lookup yields CDR1 SGHVS and CDR2 FNYEAQ. The CDR3 has 14 amino acids. Trimming removed 6 bases at V and 6 bases at J, with 17 bases between. CDR3 protein: CASSVSRAVAEAFF. The CDR3 DNA sequence: TGTGCCAGCAGTGTCTCGCGGGCGGTGGCTGAAGCTTTCTTT.

For this clone: The junction and the germline gene differ at one end; a read error may be behind it. The V gene is TRBV28, the J gene TRBJ2-6, with D possibly being TRBD2 (6 bases). Germline V gives CDR1 MDHEN, CDR2 SYDVKM. CDR3 length equals 16 residues. The CDR3 DNA reads as TGTGCCAGCAGCCGCGGGGAATTCTCTGGGGCCAACGGCCTGACTTTC. It specifies CASSRGEFSGANGLTF.

This chain joins TRBV6-6 and TRBJ2-7, with a weak D call TRBD1 (6 bases). The V end lost 5 bases, the J end lost 5 bases, and 7 bases lay between the germline ends. CDR3 size: 11 residues. CDR1 is MNHNY, CDR2 SVGAGI, per germline (reference sequence). The CDR3, as DNA: TGTGCCAGCAGTCGGACAGACGAGCAGTACTTC. This encodes CASSRTDEQYF.

The chain combines TRBV5-1 with TRBJ2-7; 9 bases fit TRBD1. The ends lost 3 bases at V and 3 bases at J; junction bases unmatched: 4. Germline values: CDR1 SGHRS, CDR2 YFSETQ. This CDR3 comprises 14 residues. The CDR3 DNA reads as TGCGCCAGCAGCTCACTGGACAGGGGCTACGAGCAGTACTTC. It translates to CASSSLDRGYEQYF.

Of note for this clone: Other DNA sequences of this sample code for an identical CDR3. The V call is TRBV27, the J call TRBJ2-7, with 13 nucleotides matching TRBD2. CDR3 length: 16 amino acids. V dropped 1 base and J dropped 2; count of bases not matched to a gene: 2. CDR1 and CDR2 (germline): MNHEY, SMNVEV (reference sequence). In nucleotides, the CDR3 is TGTGCCAGCAGTTTATTACTAGCGGGAGGGCCCTACGAGCAGTACTTC. This encodes CASSLLLAGGPYEQYF.

The chain uses TRBV5-4 and TRBJ2-1; the D gene is possibly TRBD1 (6 bases). V was pared by 3 bases and J by 5 bases, with 12 bases between. This CDR3 contains 14 residues. Per the germline V gene, CDR1 is SGHNT and CDR2 is YYREEE (reference sequence). The CDR3 protein is CASSYGGGNNEQFF. The DNA for the CDR3 is TGTGCCAGCAGCTATGGTGGGGGCAACAATGAGCAGTTCTTC.

The CDR3 DNA follows: TGTGCCAGCAGCGCAACCGGGACTAGCATGGTGCAGTACTTC. Translating gives CASSATGTSMVQYF. This chain connects TRBV9 to TRBJ2-7, with 9 bases aligning to TRBD2. Germline V gene data show CDR1 as SGDLS and CDR2 as YYNGEE. V dropped 3 bases and J dropped 9; count of bases not matched to a gene: 10. This CDR3 spans 14 amino acids.

The chain recombines TRBV29-1 with TRBJ2-3, with 7 bases lining up with TRBD1. The germline CDR1 and CDR2 sequences are SQVTM and ANQGSEA. V lost 4 bases to trimming and J lost 5 bases; unmatched junction nucleotides: 3. The CDR3 loop spans 12 amino acids. CDR3 sequence (DNA): TGCAGCGTTGGAGGGGGCAGAGATACGCAGTATTTT. Translation gives CSVGGGRDTQYF.

This clone has just a few counts. The chain carries TRBV21-1 and TRBJ1-5. TRBV21-1 counts as a pseudogene. The CDR3 length is 15 residues. This CDR3 is CASPGGDLRNQPQHF. CDR3 coding DNA: TGTGCCAGTCCCGGGGGAGACCTTCGCAATCAGCCCCAGCATTTT.

This clone was seen only once. The rearrangement uses TRBV5-1 and TRBJ1-1; D not certain. The germline V gene encodes CDR1 SGHRS and CDR2 YFSETQ. Between the trimmed V and J ends, which lost 3 bases and 6 bases, there was a span of 15 bases. This CDR3 comprises 14 residues. For the CDR3, the DNA is TGCGCCAGCAGCTCCCCAGAGGGTTCCTCTGAAGCTTTCTTT. Translation: CASSSPEGSSEAFF.

CDR3 DNA: TGTGCCAGCAGTGATACAGCTAACTATGGCTACACCTTC. It translates to CASSDTANYGYTF. V gene TRBV2 combines with J gene TRBJ1-2; no reliable D call. Germline V gene lookup returns CDR1 SNHLY and CDR2 FYNNEI. The CDR3 covers 13 residues. V lost 3 bases to trimming and J lost 0 bases, with 5 bases between them.

This chain links TRBV10-3 with TRBJ2-2; 9 bases agree with TRBD2. V trimming: 2 bases; J trimming: 4 bases; junction bases outside the gene matches: 5. The CDR3 runs 16 residues. Germline CDR1 and CDR2: ENHRY and SYGVKD. CDR3 loop: CAISEDLAGRTGELFF. The CDR3 bases are TGTGCCATCAGTGAGGACCTAGCGGGACGCACCGGGGAGCTGTTTTTT.

The V call is TRBV6-6, the J call TRBJ1-5; D not resolved. Germline V gene data show CDR1 as MNHNY and CDR2 as SVGAGI (reference sequence). V gave up 6 bases and J gave up 0 bases, with 9 bases separating them. The CDR3 runs to 14 residues. CDR3 DNA sequence: TGTGCCAGCAGCCGTACTATTAGCAATCAGCCCCAGCATTTT. Protein product: CASSRTISNQPQHF.

In this sample, this clone turned up once. The V gene is TRBV4-1, the J gene TRBJ1-2; 9 bases align to TRBD1. V was pared by 1 base and J by 8 bases, with 11 bases of the junction left unmatched. Germline CDR1 is MGHRA and CDR2 is YSYEKL. This CDR3 is built from 16 residues. This chain's CDR3 is CASSQVGQGLVHGYTF. DNA for the CDR3: TGCGCCAGCAGCCAAGTGGGACAGGGTTTAGTGCACGGCTACACCTTC.

The J gene is TRBJ1-1, the V gene TRBV27; TRBD1 might be the D (5 bases). Trimming cost V 3 bases and J 4 bases, with 12 bases left between them. The germline V gene has CDR1 MNHEY and CDR2 SMNVEV (reference sequence). CDR3 size: 14 residues. The CDR3 nucleotides are TGTGCCAGCAGTTTCGATCCGGGGGGCACTGAAGCTTTCTTT. This sequence encodes CASSFDPGGTEAFF.

The J gene is TRBJ2-7, the V gene TRBV7-9, with D possibly TRBD1 on 7 matching bases. This CDR3 contains 17 residues. CDR1 and CDR2 (germline): SEHNR, FQNEAQ (reference sequence). Between the trimmed V and J ends, which lost 5 bases and 0 bases, there was a span of 20 bases. The CDR3 here is CASSGRGVDRSSYEQYF. The DNA of the CDR3 is TGTGCCAGCAGCGGCAGGGGGGTGGACCGGAGCTCCTACGAGCAGTACTTC.

The CDR3 DNA reads TGTGCCAGCAGGGCGGTGGGTTCCTACAATGAGCAGTTCTTC. Translating gives CASRAVGSYNEQFF. The gene calls are TRBV28 and TRBJ2-1; D is ambiguous. Trimming left V 6 bases short and J 1 base short, with 10 bases between. The CDR3 runs to 14 residues. The V gene's germline CDR1 is MDHEN and CDR2 SYDVKM.

The V call is TRBV7-2, the J call TRBJ1-1; D is possibly TRBD1 (6 bases). Germline CDR1 SGHTA, CDR2 FQGNSA. The ends were cut back, 2 bases at V and 1 base at J, with 11 bases in the middle. The CDR3 has 15 residues. Here the CDR3 reads CASSLLGAANTEAFF. As DNA, the CDR3 is TGTGCCAGCAGCTTACTGGGGGCGGCGAACACTGAAGCTTTCTTT.

This chain joins TRBV5-1 and TRBJ1-1; 7 bases map to TRBD1. The length of the CDR3 is 15 residues. J gave up 2 bases and V 5 bases, and 9 bases lay outside the gene matches. The germline CDR1 and CDR2 sequences are SGHRS and YFSETQ. The chain's CDR3 is CASRYEGGFNTEAFF. The CDR3, as DNA: TGCGCCAGCAGGTATGAAGGGGGCTTCAACACTGAAGCTTTCTTT.

This chain joins TRBV6-5 and TRBJ2-5; 12 nucleotides agree with TRBD2. V was pared by 9 bases and J by 5 bases, with 7 bases of the junction left unmatched. Germline CDR1 and CDR2: MNHEY and SVGAGI. The CDR3 extends over 14 amino acids. The CDR3 is CASRLAGAGETQYF. DNA of the CDR3: TGTGCCAGTCGACTAGCGGGAGCTGGGGAGACCCAGTACTTC.

The chain couples TRBV10-3 to TRBJ1-2, with a weak D call TRBD1 (5 bases). V lost 10 bases, J lost 5 bases, and 17 bases lay in between. The CDR3 is 13 amino acids. Per the germline V gene, CDR1 is ENHRY and CDR2 is SYGVKD. CDR3 loop: CATGGFNEYGYTF. As DNA, the CDR3 is TGTGCCACCGGGGGGTTTAACGAATATGGCTACACCTTC.

This clone is a singleton in its sample. The V call is TRBV5-4, the J call TRBJ2-1; TRBD2 matches at 7 bases. The length of the CDR3 is 17 residues. Trimming at V came to 3 bases and at J to 8 bases, leaving 17 bases not matched to a gene. Germline lookup yields CDR1 SGHNT and CDR2 YYREEE (reference sequence). CDR3 sequence reads: CASSSKRGRDAADEQFF. CDR3 DNA: TGTGCCAGCAGCTCGAAAAGAGGGAGGGACGCTGCCGATGAGCAGTTCTTC.

The chain links TRBV2 to TRBJ1-1; a possible D gene is TRBD1 (6 bases). This CDR3 contains 14 residues. The germline CDR1 and CDR2 sequences are SNHLY and FYNNEI. Trimming removed 1 base from V and 4 bases from J, with 10 bases in between. The CDR3 sequence: CASSEVRGITEAFF. The CDR3 DNA follows: TGTGCCAGCAGTGAAGTAAGGGGGATCACTGAAGCTTTCTTT.

This chain uses TRBV10-1 with TRBJ1-1; a weak D match, TRBD1 (5 bases). This CDR3 is 18 amino acids long. Germline V gives CDR1 WNHNN, CDR2 SYGVQD (reference sequence). V lost 3 bases and J 4 bases, leaving 24 bases between the germline ends. The CDR3 loop reads CASSDPGGRTPMGTEAFF. The DNA for the CDR3 is TGCGCCAGCAGTGACCCCGGGGGTCGGACCCCAATGGGCACTGAAGCTTTCTTT.